This T cell receptor beta chain emerged from a study of shared clonotypes between healthy human individuals. CD45RO-negative, CCR7-positively selected cells formed the naive CD8 fraction, excluding terminally differentiated effector memory CD45RA+ cells. A remark on this clone: What it binds is unknown.

Whole-study findings and limits: Shared clonotypes: roughly 4.5% naive CD4, around 4% naive CD8, 2.3% memory CD4, about 0.41% memory CD8. Clonotypes shared by all four donors outscored non-shared clonotypes in generation probability.

CDR1 MDHEN and CDR2 SYDVKM come from the germline V gene. This CDR3 is 17 amino acids long. V was trimmed by 5 bases and J by 6 bases, leaving 24 bases between them. Authors' processing steps: ImmunoSEQ sequences covered only the junction and lacked quality scores; filtering therefore differed. Sequencing used immunoSEQ multiplex PCR; TCRdb keeps in-frame clones, though not all of them. The V and J calls and the clone size are those of that table, but D and trimming were determined from the DNA. The sample lists roughly 2,000,000 clones; 93% were seen once. Sample: naive CD8+ T cells from PBMCs. The gene calls are TRBV28 and TRBJ2-3, with TRBD2 as a possible D gene (6 bases). This sequence was found in a man aged 18 to 30 in good health. Some clones in this sample may be carry-over from other donors' samples. This chain's CDR3 is CASSGTAGPPTVDTQYF. In DNA form, the CDR3 reads TGTGCCAGCAGTGGCACCGCGGGACCGCCGACCGTGGATACGCAGTATTTT. Full variable domain (outside the CDR3, taken from reference TRBV28 and TRBJ2-3): DVKVTQSSRYLVKRTGEKVFLECVQDMDHENMFWYRQDPGLGLRLIYFSYDVKMKEKGDIPEGYSVSREKKERFSLILESASTNQTSMYLCASSGTAGPPTVDTQYFGPGTRLTVL.